The 10 T cell receptor beta chains below come from one sample, sequenced in a study of blood T cell repertoires in COVID-19. The repertoire was sequenced with immunoSEQ multiplex PCR; TCRdb's copy has only in-frame clones and lacks some. There are 130,000 to 150,000 clones in the sample; roughly 80% occur only once, and less than 50% lies in the top ten. The sample consisted of peripheral blood. These receptors were collected from a human donor in a cohort sampled during active COVID-19.

This chain joins TRBV28 and TRBJ1-2; no clear D. Germline V gene sequence: CDR1 MDHEN, CDR2 SYDVKM. CDR3 size: 13 residues. The V end was cut by 3 bases, the J end by 2 bases, with 7 bases between. The CDR3 DNA reads TGTGCCAGCAGTTTTACTCGCAACTATGGCTACACCTTC. Its translation is CASSFTRNYGYTF.

This chain uses TRBV5-6 with TRBJ1-2, with D uncertain. The CDR3 has 12 residues. Germline CDR1 reads SGHDT; CDR2 reads YYEEEE. Trimming took 5 bases from V and 4 from J, leaving 9 bases between them. The CDR3 bases are TGTGCCAGCAGTTTAGCGTCCTATGGCTACACCTTC. The encoded protein is CASSLASYGYTF. The whole variable domain, filled in from reference TRBV5-6 and TRBJ1-2, reads DAGVTQSPTHLIKTRGQQVTLRCSPKSGHDTVSWYQQALGQGPQFIFQYYEEEERQRGNFPDRFSGHQFPNYSSELNVNALLLGDSALYLCASSLASYGYTFGSGTRLTVV.

The rearrangement joins TRBV6-5 to TRBJ2-3, with TRBD1 identical over 7 bases. Trimming cost V 7 bases and J 4 bases; bases outside gene matches: 5. This CDR3 comprises 13 residues. The germline gives CDR1 MNHEY, CDR2 SVGAGI. The CDR3 sequence: CASNDRAPDTQYF. Written as DNA, the CDR3 is TGTGCCAGCAACGACAGGGCCCCAGATACGCAGTATTTT.

The chain joins TRBV6-4 to TRBJ2-3; TRBD2 matches at 8 bases. This CDR3 spans 13 amino acids. Unmatched junction bases numbered 4, after V lost 5 bases and J lost 6 bases. From germline, CDR1 is MRHNA and CDR2 SNTAGT. In DNA, the CDR3 is TGTGCCAGCAGTCCGACTAGCGCCGATACGCAGTATTTT. Translation gives CASSPTSADTQYF.

The CDR3: CASSRDRGTTFF. As DNA, the CDR3 is TGTGCCAGCAGTCGCGACAGGGGGACGACTTTCTTT. The V gene is TRBV6-5, the J gene TRBJ1-1; 9 bases match TRBD1. The CDR3 is made up of 12 amino acids. Germline assignment: CDR1 MNHEY and CDR2 SVGAGI. V dropped 5 bases and J dropped 12; count of bases not matched to a gene: 7.

The chain combines TRBV9 with TRBJ2-5; maybe TRBD2 (6 bases). The V gene's germline CDR1 is SGDLS and CDR2 YYNGEE. The germline V and J ends were trimmed by 0 bases and 5 bases, with 20 bases remaining between them. This CDR3 is 17 amino acids long. The CDR3 coding sequence is TGTGCCAGCAGCGTAGCCCCGGGGTTGGAGGGCCGGGAGACCCAGTACTTC. It translates to CASSVAPGLEGRETQYF.

This sequence joins TRBV11-2 and TRBJ1-3; 7 bases map to TRBD1. CDR1 and CDR2 (germline): SGHAT, FQNNGV. CDR3 length equals 16 residues. V was clipped by 0 bases and J by 4 bases; unmatched bases: 6. The CDR3 sequence: CASSLDRGSNGNTIYF. CDR3 in DNA: TGTGCCAGCAGCTTAGACAGGGGGTCTAACGGAAACACCATATATTTT.

The chain is built from TRBV5-6 and TRBJ2-7; the match to TRBD1 covers 10 bases. Germline CDR1 is SGHDT and CDR2 is YYEEEE. This CDR3 spans 13 amino acids. The junction had 5 bases not matched to a gene; V was cut back by 4 bases and J by 7 bases. CDR3 protein: CASSRQGAREQYF. The CDR3 region has the DNA TGTGCCAGCAGCAGACAGGGGGCGAGGGAGCAGTACTTC.

This clone was detected a few times. The chain carries TRBV6-2 or TRBV6-3 and TRBJ1-2; TRBD1 agrees at 10 bases. Germline V gene sequence: CDR1 MNHEY, CDR2 SVGEGT. The CDR3 loop spans 16 amino acids. The V segment lost 6 bases and the J segment 3 bases; nucleotides outside the gene matches: 10. In DNA, the CDR3 is TGTGCCAGCAGCGAACCGCGGACAGGGGGGGACTATGGCTACACCTTC. It yields the protein CASSEPRTGGDYGYTF.

The rearrangement uses TRBV9 and TRBJ2-2, with D maybe TRBD1 (7 bases). Trimming cost V 3 bases and J 5 bases, with 14 bases left between them. This CDR3 spans 15 amino acids. Germline-derived CDR1 and CDR2 are SGDLS and YYNGEE. CDR3 sequence: CASSARGEWTGELFF. CDR3 nucleotides: TGTGCCAGCAGCGCCAGGGGGGAATGGACCGGGGAGCTGTTTTTT.